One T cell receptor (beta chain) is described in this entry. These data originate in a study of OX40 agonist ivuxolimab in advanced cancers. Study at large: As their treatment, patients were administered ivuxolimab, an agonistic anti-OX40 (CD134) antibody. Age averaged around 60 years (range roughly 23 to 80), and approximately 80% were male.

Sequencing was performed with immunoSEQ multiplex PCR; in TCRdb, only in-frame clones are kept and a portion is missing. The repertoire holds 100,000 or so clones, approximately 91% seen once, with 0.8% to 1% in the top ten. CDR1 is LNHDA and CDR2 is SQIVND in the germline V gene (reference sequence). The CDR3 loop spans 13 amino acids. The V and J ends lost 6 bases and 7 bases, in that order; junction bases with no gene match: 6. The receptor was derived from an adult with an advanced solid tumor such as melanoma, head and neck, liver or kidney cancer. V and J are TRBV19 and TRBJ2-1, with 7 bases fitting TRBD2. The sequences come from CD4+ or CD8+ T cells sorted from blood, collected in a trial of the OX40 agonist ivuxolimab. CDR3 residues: CASRLEGGNEQFF. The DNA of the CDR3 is TGTGCCAGTAGACTGGAGGGAGGGAATGAGCAGTTCTTC.